The TCR beta chain under discussion was sequenced for a study of shared clonotypes between healthy human individuals. Study as a whole: CD4 naive and memory got three plates each, CD8 naive two, CD8 memory one. Whole-study findings and limits: The donor pool, a small one, limited the genetic and exposure-history diversity represented.

The assay was immunoSEQ multiplex PCR, and TCRdb's table has in-frame clones only and misses some. The sample records more than 2 million clones, roughly 95% being singletons. To note about this clone: Its antigen is unknown.

The CDR3 runs to 16 residues. Germline lookup yields CDR1 SGHAT and CDR2 FQNNGV. V dropped 3 bases and J dropped 4 bases, with 16 bases sitting between them. The chain links TRBV11-2 to TRBJ2-1, with a possible D match to TRBD1 (6 bases). This receptor was obtained from a man aged 18 to 30 in good health. Sample: naive CD4+ T cells sorted from blood. Documented subset: CD45RA+ positively selected. CDR3 sequence reads: CASSFSSWTEYNEQFF. In nucleotides, the CDR3 is TGTGCCAGCAGCTTCTCCAGTTGGACAGAGTACAATGAGCAGTTCTTC.